The 19 T cell receptor beta chains below all came from one sample that was sequenced in a study of blood T cell repertoires in COVID-19 (dated by TCRdb to about 2020). The protocol used for the library was the immunoSEQ multiplex PCR assay. In its TCRdb copy, this immuneACCESS table keeps in-frame sequences only and misses some clones. Where compared with another copy, unresolved V genes explain less than half of these, and the others have no known cause. Across this sample there are 200,000 to 300,000 clones, with around nine tenths seen only once. The ten largest clones take up over 7.5% of the sample. Sequencing was performed on peripheral blood. These TCRs come from a man in his forties who had recovered from COVID-19.

In DNA form, the CDR3 reads TGTGCCAGCAGTATTAGCGGGGGACATTCTAACAATGAGCAGTTCTTC. Protein: CASSISGGHSNNEQFF. The rearrangement joins TRBV14 to TRBJ2-1; 9 nucleotides match TRBD2. The germline CDR1 and CDR2 sequences are SGHDN and FVKESK. The V segment lost 6 bases and the J segment 5 bases; nucleotides outside the gene matches: 11. CDR3 length: 16 amino acids.

This clone was recorded many times. The CDR3 here is CASSAQGSSNQPQHF. CDR3 coding DNA: TGTGCCAGCAGCGCACAGGGGTCAAGCAATCAGCCCCAGCATTTT. The chain has TRBV9 and TRBJ1-5, with TRBD1 matching 7 bases. The CDR3 has 15 amino acids. Germline V gene data show CDR1 as SGDLS and CDR2 as YYNGEE. The V and J ends lost 3 bases and 1 base, in that order; junction bases with no gene match: 4.

The J gene is TRBJ1-5, the V gene TRBV6-2 or TRBV6-3; D gene uncertain. Per the germline V gene, CDR1 is MNHEY and CDR2 is SVGEGT. The CDR3 contains 11 residues. Trimming removed 6 bases from V and 11 bases from J, with 11 bases in between. In DNA, the CDR3 is TGTGCCAGCAGCCAGGACTCGACCCAGCATTTT. Translated, it gives CASSQDSTQHF.

CDR3 sequence (DNA): TGCGCCAGCAGTCAATCCGGGCGGGGTGACACTGAAGCTTTCTTT. This codes for CASSQSGRGDTEAFF. The rearrangement joins TRBV23-1 to TRBJ1-1; D gene unclear. TRBV23-1 is annotated as an ORF whose role is uncertain. The CDR3 totals 15 residues. With 0 bases removed from V and 3 bases from J, the gap between germline ends came to 11 bases.

The rearrangement links TRBV7-9 to TRBJ1-2; tentatively, D is TRBD1 (6 bases). CDR3 length: 13 residues. Trimming removed 4 bases at V and 6 bases at J, with 12 bases between. The V gene's germline CDR1 is SEHNR and CDR2 FQNEAQ (reference sequence). CDR3 DNA sequence: TGTGCCAGCAGCTCCGTAAACAGGGATGGCTACACCTTC. It is translated as CASSSVNRDGYTF.

This CDR3 reads CASSEGSKNIQYF. CDR3 sequence (DNA): TGTGCCAGCAGTGAGGGCAGCAAAAACATTCAGTACTTC. The V call is TRBV2, the J call TRBJ2-4, with D unclear. V lost 3 bases and J 3 bases, leaving 6 bases between the germline ends. The CDR3 runs to 13 residues. In germline, CDR1 is SNHLY, CDR2 FYNNEI.

The rearrangement joins TRBV25-1 to TRBJ2-7; unclear D gene. Germline assignment: CDR1 MGHDK and CDR2 SYGVNS. CDR3 length: 16 amino acids. V was clipped by 5 bases and J by 0 bases, with 17 bases between them. The CDR3 DNA is TGTGCCAGCAGTCCCCATGCCCTCGAGCCCTCCTACGAGCAGTACTTC. The encoded protein is CASSPHALEPSYEQYF.

As for this clone: Because it lacks the conserved phenylalanine or tryptophan at the end, this CDR3 is likely a read error. It is unclear where the CDR3 begins or ends on the DNA, so no DNA is shown, and the CDR3 is as TCRdb lists it. J is TRBJ1-2 and V is TRBV18. Germline V gene lookup returns CDR1 KGHSH and CDR2 LQKENI. Both ends counted, the CDR3 spans 11 residues. CDR3 in amino acids: CASSPRPRGPY.

The gene calls are TRBV7-9 and TRBJ2-2; 13 bases line up with TRBD2. The V gene's germline CDR1 is SEHNR and CDR2 FQNEAQ (reference sequence). V lost 5 bases to trimming and J lost 7 bases; unmatched junction nucleotides: 7. The CDR3 loop spans 16 amino acids. The DNA of the CDR3 is TGTGCCAGCAGCCGTGGACTAGCGGGAGCCATCGGGGAGCTGTTTTTT. It yields the protein CASSRGLAGAIGELFF.

The rearrangement joins TRBV20-1 to TRBJ1-6; 7 bases map to TRBD1. Per the germline V gene, CDR1 is DFQATT and CDR2 is SNEGSKA (reference sequence). CDR3 length equals 13 residues. The V gene end was trimmed by 4 bases and the J gene end by 8 bases; junction bases not matched to a gene: 5. CDR3 in amino acids: CSANDRVDSPLHF. CDR3 bases: TGCAGTGCTAATGACAGGGTTGATTCACCCCTCCACTTT.

V is TRBV29-1 and J is TRBJ1-2; D ambiguous. This CDR3 region has 11 residues. V was clipped by 4 bases and J by 10 bases, with 13 bases between them. CDR1 and CDR2 (germline): SQVTM, ANQGSEA. This chain's CDR3 is CSVGLRGFYTF. In DNA form, the CDR3 reads TGCAGCGTTGGGCTAAGAGGGTTCTACACCTTC.

The V and J genes are TRBV29-1 and TRBJ2-4, with 11 bases identical to TRBD2. Trimming took 7 bases from V and 6 from J; bases not matched to a gene: 5. Germline-derived CDR1 and CDR2 are SQVTM and ANQGSEA. There are 13 residues in the CDR3. The CDR3 reads CSATGLAVNIQYF. The CDR3 DNA reads TGCAGCGCGACGGGACTAGCGGTAAACATTCAGTACTTC.

This chain links TRBV19 with TRBJ1-2; weak D call: TRBD1 (6 bases). Germline CDR1 LNHDA, CDR2 SQIVND (reference sequence). This CDR3 region has 15 residues. V lost 4 bases to trimming and J lost 4 bases, with 16 bases between them. The CDR3 DNA follows: TGTGCCAGTAGTAACAGGGTTCTGGTGGGCTATGGCTACACCTTC. Residues: CASSNRVLVGYGYTF.

V gene TRBV4-2 combines with J gene TRBJ2-3; the match to TRBD2 covers 14 bases. The CDR3 sequence is 17 residues long. V trimming: 4 bases; J trimming: 7 bases; junction bases outside the gene matches: 10. From germline, CDR1 is LGHNA and CDR2 YNFKEQ. Here the CDR3 reads CASSPLTSGRGVYTQYF. CDR3 nucleotide sequence: TGTGCCAGCAGCCCCCTGACTAGCGGGAGGGGAGTGTATACGCAGTATTTT.

This sequence joins TRBV24-1 and TRBJ2-1, with 8 bases lining up with TRBD2. This CDR3 has 16 residues. From germline, CDR1 is KGHDR and CDR2 SFDVKD. Trimming at V came to 3 bases and at J to 3 bases, leaving 6 bases not matched to a gene. The CDR3 DNA reads as TGTGCCACCAGTGATCCCGACAGCGGGGGCTACAATGAGCAGTTCTTC. Its translation: CATSDPDSGGYNEQFF.

The chain has TRBV11-2 and TRBJ2-3, with a weak D call TRBD2 (7 bases). CDR1 is SGHAT, CDR2 FQNNGV, per germline. The CDR3 sequence is 17 residues long. Trimming removed 0 bases from V and 2 bases from J, with 15 bases in between. CDR3 nucleotide sequence: TGTGCCAGCAGCTTAGATGTTAGGGGGGGAGTCACAGATACGCAGTATTTT. This codes for CASSLDVRGGVTDTQYF. Full variable domain (rest looked up from reference TRBV11-2 and TRBJ2-3): EAGVAQSPRYKIIEKRQSVAFWCNPISGHATLYWYQQILGQGPKLLIQFQNNGVVDDSQLPKDRFSAERLKGVDSTLKIQPAKLEDSAVYLCASSLDVRGGVTDTQYFGPGTRLTVL.

The chain uses TRBV7-2 and TRBJ2-3; 13 bases fit TRBD2. This CDR3 is 17 amino acids long. Germline V CDR1 and CDR2: SGHTA, FQGNSA. J was trimmed by 1 base and V by 5 bases; bases with no gene match: 6. CDR3 coding DNA: TGTGCCAGCAGCCGGACTAGCGGGGGCTATCGCACAGATACGCAGTATTTT. Protein sequence: CASSRTSGGYRTDTQYF.

This chain connects TRBV5-6 to TRBJ1-1; 10 positions agree with TRBD1. The CDR3 covers 14 residues. Germline V CDR1 and CDR2: SGHDT, YYEEEE. V shed 5 bases, J shed 4 bases, and the junction held 5 bases outside the gene matches. CDR3 sequence (DNA): TGTGCCAGCAGTAGACAGGGGGCGATCACTGAAGCTTTCTTT. Protein sequence: CASSRQGAITEAFF.

CDR3 coding DNA: TGTGCCAGCAGCTTGGCAGGGACAGGGGAGCAGTACTTC. Translation gives CASSLAGTGEQYF. The V call is TRBV5-4, the J call TRBJ2-7; 9 bases agree with TRBD1. Germline trimming cut 0 bases from V and 7 bases from J; bases unmatched to any gene: 2. CDR1 and CDR2 (germline): SGHNT, YYREEE (reference sequence). The CDR3 loop spans 13 amino acids.